Given below is one T cell receptor (beta chain) in context. RNA was extracted and reverse transcribed into cDNA as the sequencing template. Produced via immunoSEQ multiplex PCR; TCRdb's table is partial and in-frame only. The data hold about 150,000 clones, with 45% to 60% observed a single time. The sample belongs to a study of CD8+ T cells in alopecia areata. Study context: Tofacitinib administration to treated patients was oral, at 5 to 10 mg twice daily.

Lesional scalp punch biopsies and peripheral blood came from alopecia areata patients. The V gene's germline CDR1 is MGHRA and CDR2 YSYEKL. The CDR3 has 13 amino acids. V lost 3 bases and J lost 2, with 7 bases in between. The material sequenced was CD4+ T cells sorted from blood. This clonotype originated in a human donor with alopecia areata. The rearrangement uses TRBV4-1 and TRBJ2-5; no clear D. The CDR3 DNA reads as TGCGCCAGCAGCCAGTGGCAACAAGAGACCCAGTACTTC. Residues: CASSQWQQETQYF.